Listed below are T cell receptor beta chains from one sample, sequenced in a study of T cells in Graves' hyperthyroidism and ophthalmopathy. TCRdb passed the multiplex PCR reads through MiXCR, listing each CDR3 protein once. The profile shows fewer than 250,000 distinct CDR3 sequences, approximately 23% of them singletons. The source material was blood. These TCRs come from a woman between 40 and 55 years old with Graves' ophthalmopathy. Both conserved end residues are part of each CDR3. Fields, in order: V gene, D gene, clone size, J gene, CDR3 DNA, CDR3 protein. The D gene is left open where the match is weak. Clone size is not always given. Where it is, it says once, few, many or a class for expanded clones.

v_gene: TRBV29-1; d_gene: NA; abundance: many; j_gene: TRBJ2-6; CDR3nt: TGCTGCATTGAGGAGGCTGGGGCCAACGTCCTGACTTTC; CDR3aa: CCIEEAGANVLTF
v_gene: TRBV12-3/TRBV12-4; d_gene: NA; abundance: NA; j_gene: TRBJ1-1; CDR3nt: TGTGCCAGCAGTGCCTATCGCTCTTACACTGAAGCTTTCTTT; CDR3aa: CASSAYRSYTEAFF
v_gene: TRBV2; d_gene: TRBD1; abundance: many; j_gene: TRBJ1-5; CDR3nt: TGTGCCAGCAGGACGGGACAGGGAAACAATCAGCCCCAGCATTTT; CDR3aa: CASRTGQGNNQPQHF
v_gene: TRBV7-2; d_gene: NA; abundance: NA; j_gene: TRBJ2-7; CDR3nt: TGTGCCAGCAGCTCAAGATATCGGTACGAGCAGTACTTC; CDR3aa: CASSSRYRYEQYF
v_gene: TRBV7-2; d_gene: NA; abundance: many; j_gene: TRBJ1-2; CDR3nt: TGTGCCAGCAGCTGGGGACAAAGTGTTGGCTACACCTTC; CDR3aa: CASSWGQSVGYTF
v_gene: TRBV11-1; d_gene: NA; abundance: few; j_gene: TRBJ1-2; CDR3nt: TGTGCCAGCAGCTCTCTAGCGGGAGGGCTTGATTCCTATGGCTACACCTTC; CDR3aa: CASSSLAGGLDSYGYTF
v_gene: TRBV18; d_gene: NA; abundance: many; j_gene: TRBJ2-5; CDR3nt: TGTGCCAGCTCACCACGGATCGGCAGGGCCCAAGAGACCCAGTACTTC; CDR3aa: CASSPRIGRAQETQYF
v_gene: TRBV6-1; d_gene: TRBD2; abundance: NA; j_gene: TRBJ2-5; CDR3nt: TGTGCCAGCAGTGCCCGGGGGGGCGGGCAGACCCAGTACTTC; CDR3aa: CASSARGGGQTQYF
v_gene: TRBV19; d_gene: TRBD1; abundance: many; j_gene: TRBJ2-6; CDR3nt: TGTGCCAGTAGCCCAACGGACAGGGGATTCGGGGCCAACGTCCTGACTTTC; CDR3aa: CASSPTDRGFGANVLTF
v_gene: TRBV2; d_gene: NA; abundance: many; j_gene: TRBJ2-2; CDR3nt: TGTGCCAGCAGTGAACTCCGAACCGGGGAGCTGTTTTTT; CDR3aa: CASSELRTGELFF
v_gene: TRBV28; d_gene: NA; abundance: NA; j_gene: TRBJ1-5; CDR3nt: TGTGCCAGCAGGCTCGCCAGGGAGAACAATCAGCCCCAGCATTTT; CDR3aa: CASRLARENNQPQHF
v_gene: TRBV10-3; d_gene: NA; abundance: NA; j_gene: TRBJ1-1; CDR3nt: TGTGCCATCAGTGAGAAAGCGGCAACTGAAGCTTTCTTT; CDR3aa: CAISEKAATEAFF
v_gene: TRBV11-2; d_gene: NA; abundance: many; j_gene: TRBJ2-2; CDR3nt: TGTGCCAGCAGCCCGCAGACCGGGGAGCTGTTTTTT; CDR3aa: CASSPQTGELFF
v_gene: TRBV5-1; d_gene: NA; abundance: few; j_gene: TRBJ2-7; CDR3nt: TGCGCCAGCAGCAGGGGACTACAGGGATGGGAGCAGTACTTC; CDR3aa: CASSRGLQGWEQYF
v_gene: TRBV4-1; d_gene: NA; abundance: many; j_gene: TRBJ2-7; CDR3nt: TGCGCCAGCAGCCAAGAGGGGTTGGGGACGTTCGGCTACGAGCAGTACTTC; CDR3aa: CASSQEGLGTFGYEQYF
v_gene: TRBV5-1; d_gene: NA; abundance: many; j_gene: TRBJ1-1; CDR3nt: TGCGCCAGCAGCTTGGAGATCGCTGGGACTGAAGCTTTCTTT; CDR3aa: CASSLEIAGTEAFF
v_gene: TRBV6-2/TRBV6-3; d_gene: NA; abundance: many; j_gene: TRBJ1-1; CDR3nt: TGTGCCAGCAGTTACGTCTTTCGGCAGGCGATAAGCCACAAAGGCACTGAAGCTTTCTTT; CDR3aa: CASSYVFRQAISHKGTEAFF
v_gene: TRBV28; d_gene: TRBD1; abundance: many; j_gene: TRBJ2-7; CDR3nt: TGTGCCAGCAGTTTACCCTCACAGGGGGGCCCCTACGAGCAGTACTTC; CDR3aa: CASSLPSQGGPYEQYF
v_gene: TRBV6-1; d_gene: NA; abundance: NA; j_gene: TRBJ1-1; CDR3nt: TGTGCCAGCAATCAGCGAGGGGCGCAAGACACTGAAGCTTTCTTT; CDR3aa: CASNQRGAQDTEAFF
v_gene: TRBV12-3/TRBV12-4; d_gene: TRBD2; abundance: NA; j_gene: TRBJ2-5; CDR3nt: TGTGCCAGCAGTTTAGTCACCGGCGGGAGCAAGACCCAGTACTTC; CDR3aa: CASSLVTGGSKTQYF
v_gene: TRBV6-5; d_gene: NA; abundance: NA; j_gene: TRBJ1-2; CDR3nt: TGTGCCAGCAGTTACCGGGGATACTATGGCTACACCTTC; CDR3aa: CASSYRGYYGYTF
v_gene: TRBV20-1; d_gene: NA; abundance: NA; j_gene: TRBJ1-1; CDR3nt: TGCAGTGCCTTCGATGGGTTGGACACTGAAGCTTTCTTT; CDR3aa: CSAFDGLDTEAFF
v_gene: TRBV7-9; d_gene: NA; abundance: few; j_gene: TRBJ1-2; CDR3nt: TGTGCCAGCAGCTTAGTCCTGGACGGATTCTATGGCTACACCTTC; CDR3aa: CASSLVLDGFYGYTF
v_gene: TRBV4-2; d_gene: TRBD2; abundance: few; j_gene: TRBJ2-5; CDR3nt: TGTGCCAGCAGCCAAGACCAGGGGGGCGGGAGGGCCGAGCGGGAGACCCAGTACTTC; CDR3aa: CASSQDQGGGRAERETQYF
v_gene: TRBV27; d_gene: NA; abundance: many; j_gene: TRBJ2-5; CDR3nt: TGTGCCAGCGCGGCCTTGAGCCCCCAAGAGACCCAGTACTTC; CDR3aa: CASAALSPQETQYF
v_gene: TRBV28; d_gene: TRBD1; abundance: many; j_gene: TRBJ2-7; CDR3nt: TGTGCCAGCAGTTTAGCCCTTGGGACAGCCTACGAGCAGTACTTC; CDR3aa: CASSLALGTAYEQYF
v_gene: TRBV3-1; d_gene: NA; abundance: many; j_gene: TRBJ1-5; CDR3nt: TGTGCCAGCAGCCCGGACAGTACGAATCAGCCCCAGCATTTT; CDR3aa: CASSPDSTNQPQHF
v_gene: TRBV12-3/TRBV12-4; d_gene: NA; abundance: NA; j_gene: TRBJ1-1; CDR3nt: TGTGCCAGCAGTGCCCGGGACATCGGAAACACTGAAGCTTTCTTT; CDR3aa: CASSARDIGNTEAFF
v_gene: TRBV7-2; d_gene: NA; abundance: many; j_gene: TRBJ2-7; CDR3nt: TGTGCCAGCAGCTTTATAGGAGACGAGCAGTACTTC; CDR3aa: CASSFIGDEQYF
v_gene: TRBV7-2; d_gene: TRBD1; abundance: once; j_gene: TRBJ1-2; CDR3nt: TGTGCCAGCAGCTTAGCCCGGGACAGGGTTAACTATGGCTACACCTTC; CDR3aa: CASSLARDRVNYGYTF
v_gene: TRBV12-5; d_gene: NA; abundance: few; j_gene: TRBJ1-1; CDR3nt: TGTGCTAGTGTTAGGACGGTGAACACTGAAGCTTTCTTT; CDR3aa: CASVRTVNTEAFF
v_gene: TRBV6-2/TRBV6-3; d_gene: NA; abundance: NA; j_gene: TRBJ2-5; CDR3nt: TGTGCCAGCACGCCGGGGCGCCCAGAGACCCAGTACTTC; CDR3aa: CASTPGRPETQYF
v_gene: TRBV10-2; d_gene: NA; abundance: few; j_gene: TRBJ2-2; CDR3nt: TGCGCCAGCAGTGAGATGATCGCCGGGGAGCTGTTTTTT; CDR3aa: CASSEMIAGELFF
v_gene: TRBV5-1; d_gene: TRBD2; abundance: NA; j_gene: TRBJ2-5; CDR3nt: TGCGCCAGCAGCCAGGGACTAGCGGGAGGGCAGAAGACCCAGTACTTC; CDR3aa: CASSQGLAGGQKTQYF
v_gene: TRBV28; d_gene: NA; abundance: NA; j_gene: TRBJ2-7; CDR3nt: TGTGCCAGCAGCGAGACTGGAGCTTACGAGCAGTACTTC; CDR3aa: CASSETGAYEQYF
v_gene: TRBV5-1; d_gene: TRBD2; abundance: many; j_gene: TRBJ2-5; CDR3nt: TGCGCCAGCAGCTTACGTGGGGGGGACCAAGAGACCCAGTACTTC; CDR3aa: CASSLRGGDQETQYF
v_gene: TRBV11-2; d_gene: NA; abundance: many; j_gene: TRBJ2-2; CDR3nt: TGTGCCAGCAGCTTAGGCCTTAGGGGCGGCGGGGAGCTGTTTTTT; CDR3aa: CASSLGLRGGGELFF
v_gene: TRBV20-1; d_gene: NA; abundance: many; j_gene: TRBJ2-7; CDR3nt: TGCAGTGCTAGCCCCGGACAGACCTACGAGCAGTACTTC; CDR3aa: CSASPGQTYEQYF
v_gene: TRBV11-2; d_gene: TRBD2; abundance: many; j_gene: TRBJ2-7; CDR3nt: TGTGCCAGCAGCCAGGGACTAGCGCACACCTACGAGCAGTACTTC; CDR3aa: CASSQGLAHTYEQYF
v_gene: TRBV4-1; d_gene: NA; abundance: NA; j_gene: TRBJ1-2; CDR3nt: TGCGCCAGCAGCCAAGGCTTAAGTTTATTCGGGACGAATGAAATTTATGGCTACACCTTC; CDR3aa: CASSQGLSLFGTNEIYGYTF
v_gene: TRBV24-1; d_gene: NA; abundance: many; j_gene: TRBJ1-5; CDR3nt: TGTGCCACCAGAACAGCACTTAGCAATCAGCCCCAGCATTTT; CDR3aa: CATRTALSNQPQHF
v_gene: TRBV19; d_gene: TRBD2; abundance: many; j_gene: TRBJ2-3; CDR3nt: TGTGCCAGTAGTTGGCGGGAGGCCCTCACAGATACGCAGTATTTT; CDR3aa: CASSWREALTDTQYF
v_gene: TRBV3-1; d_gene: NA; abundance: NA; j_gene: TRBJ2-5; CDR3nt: TGTGCCAGCAGCCAAGATCTAGCAGAACAAGAGACCCAGTACTTC; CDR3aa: CASSQDLAEQETQYF
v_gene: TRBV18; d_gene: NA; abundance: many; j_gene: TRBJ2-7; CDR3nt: TGTGCCAGCTCACCCCCGGGACCGAGGACAACCTACGAGCAGTACTTC; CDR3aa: CASSPPGPRTTYEQYF
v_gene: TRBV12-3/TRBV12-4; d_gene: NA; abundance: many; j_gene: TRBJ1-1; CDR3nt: TGTGCCAGCAGTTTTTTGCAGACAGGCACTGAAGCTTTCTTT; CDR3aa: CASSFLQTGTEAFF
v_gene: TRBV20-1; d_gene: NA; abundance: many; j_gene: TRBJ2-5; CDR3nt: TGCAGTGAGGAGAGGGGAGAGACCCAGTACTTC; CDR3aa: CSEERGETQYF
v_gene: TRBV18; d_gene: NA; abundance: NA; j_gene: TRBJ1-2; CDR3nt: TGTGCCAGCTCACCACCTAATGGCAACTATGGCTACACCTTC; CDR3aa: CASSPPNGNYGYTF
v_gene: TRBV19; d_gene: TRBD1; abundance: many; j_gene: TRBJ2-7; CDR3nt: TGTGCCAGTAGCCGGGACAGGGGCGAGCAGTACTTC; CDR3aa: CASSRDRGEQYF
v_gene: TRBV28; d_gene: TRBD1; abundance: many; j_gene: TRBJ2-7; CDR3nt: TGTGCCAGCAGTACCCTTTTCGGGACAGAAATTTACGAGCAGTACTTC; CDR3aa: CASSTLFGTEIYEQYF
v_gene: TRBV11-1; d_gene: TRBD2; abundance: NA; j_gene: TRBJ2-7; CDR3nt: TGTGCCAGCAGCCCACTACCAGGACTAGCGGAAGATGTCTCCTGCGAGCAGTACTTC; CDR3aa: CASSPLPGLAEDVSCEQYF
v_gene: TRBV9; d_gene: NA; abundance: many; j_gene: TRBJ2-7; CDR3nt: TGTGCCAGCAGCGTAGGTAGCTTCGGCCATTACGAGCAGTACTTC; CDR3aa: CASSVGSFGHYEQYF
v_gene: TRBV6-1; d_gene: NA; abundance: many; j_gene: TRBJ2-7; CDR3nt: TGTGCCAGCAGTGAAGCGGACGAGGCGCAAACCGGTTGGGAGCAGTACTTC; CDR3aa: CASSEADEAQTGWEQYF
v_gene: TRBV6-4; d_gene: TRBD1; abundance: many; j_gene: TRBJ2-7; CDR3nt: TGTGCCAGCAGTGACCTACAGGGGGCCCAGGGCTCCGAGCAGTACTTC; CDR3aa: CASSDLQGAQGSEQYF
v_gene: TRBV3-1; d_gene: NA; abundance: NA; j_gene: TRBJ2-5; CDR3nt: TGTGCCAGCAGCCAAGGACCGACCCCGAAAGAGACCCAGTACTTC; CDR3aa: CASSQGPTPKETQYF
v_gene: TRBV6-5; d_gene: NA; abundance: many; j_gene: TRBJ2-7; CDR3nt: TGTGCCAGCAGTACAGATGGGGGTTTGAACGAGCAGTACTTC; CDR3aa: CASSTDGGLNEQYF